The 10 T cell receptor beta chains presented below share a single source sample, sequenced in a study of glioma-infiltrating T cells. Amplification of TCR alpha and beta CDR3 regions from RNA used iRepertoire nested multiplex PCR. TCRdb reprocessed the multiplex PCR reads with MiXCR, giving one entry per CDR3 protein. This table holds a few hundred thousand distinct CDR3 sequences, roughly two fifths found once. Material: glioma tissue, nonneoplastic brain tissue, or PBMCs (not recorded which). These receptors all come from a human donor with low-grade glioma or glioblastoma, undergoing nonglioma brain surgery, or in good health (not recorded which).

The V call is TRBV12-3 or TRBV12-4, the J call TRBJ2-7, with 11 bases aligning to TRBD2. Trimming cost V 3 bases and J 5 bases; bases outside gene matches: 3. The CDR3 totals 14 residues. This CDR3 reads CASSFSSGRHEQYF. The CDR3 region has the DNA TGTGCCAGCAGTTTTTCTAGCGGGAGGCACGAGCAGTACTTC.

Ten or more counts support this clonotype. As DNA, the CDR3 is TGTGCCAGCAGTCGACAGGGTTTAGCAGATACGCAGTATTTT. Translating it yields CASSRQGLADTQYF. This rearrangement joins TRBV28 to TRBJ2-3; 7 nucleotides line up with TRBD1. This CDR3 spans 14 amino acids. The J segment lost 4 bases and the V segment lost 5 bases, leaving 6 bases of the junction unmatched. Germline CDR1 and CDR2: MDHEN and SYDVKM.

This clonotype occurred many times. The chain combines TRBV25-1 with TRBJ2-1; D is undetermined. CDR1 is MGHDK, CDR2 SYGVNS, per germline. The V and J ends lost 8 bases and 5 bases respectively, with 13 bases between them. CDR3 size: 13 residues. The CDR3 bases are TGTGCCAGCCGGATTAGTGGAGACAATGAGCAGTTCTTC. This translates into CASRISGDNEQFF.

This clonotype has a handful of counts. The gene calls are TRBV7-6 and TRBJ2-1; 10 bases map to TRBD2. This CDR3 contains 16 residues. Germline trimming cut 1 base from V and 2 bases from J; bases unmatched to any gene: 2. Germline-derived CDR1 and CDR2 are SGHVS and FNYEAQ. The CDR3 DNA reads as TGTGCCAGCAGCTTAGACCTAGCGGGAGCCTACAATGAGCAGTTCTTC. This encodes CASSLDLAGAYNEQFF.

This clonotype was seen a few times. A junction boundary mismatches the germline segment, possibly from a read error. This sequence joins TRBV20-1 and TRBJ1-1; D is unresolved. Germline assignment: CDR1 DFQATT and CDR2 SNEGSKA (reference sequence). The CDR3 covers 10 residues. The CDR3 DNA reads as TGCAGATGGGCGAACGCTGAAGCTTTCTTT. Its translation is CRWANAEAFF.

Notes on this clonotype: This may be a read error, as it is one base from a much larger clone. V gene TRBV27 combines with J gene TRBJ2-6; the D is unclear. This CDR3 is 14 amino acids long. Germline V gene sequence: CDR1 MNHEY, CDR2 SMNVEV (reference sequence). The CDR3 nucleotides are TGTACCAGCAGAGAGCTCTCTGGGGCCAACGTCCTGACTTTC. This encodes CTSRELSGANVLTF.

The rearrangement joins TRBV20-1 to TRBJ2-2, with TRBD1 matching 8 bases. The junction had 2 bases not matched to a gene; V was cut back by 5 bases and J by 0 bases. The CDR3 is 14 residues long. Germline assignment: CDR1 DFQATT and CDR2 SNEGSKA (reference sequence). The CDR3 spells CSAAGGTNTGELFF. The DNA for the CDR3 is TGCAGTGCTGCAGGGGGCACGAACACCGGGGAGCTGTTTTTT.

Only one count was recorded for this clonotype. The rearrangement uses TRBV12-3 or TRBV12-4 and TRBJ2-2; maybe TRBD2 (6 bases). The length of the CDR3 is 16 residues. Trimming pared 1 base from V and 3 bases from J, leaving 12 bases between. The CDR3 region is CASSLDSGLYTGELFF. The CDR3 DNA sequence: TGTGCCAGCAGTTTAGACTCGGGACTCTACACCGGGGAGCTGTTTTTT.

This clonotype came up many times. This sequence joins TRBV27 and TRBJ1-1, with 10 positions matching TRBD1. The CDR3 is made up of 15 amino acids. The V segment lost 2 bases and the J segment 4 bases; nucleotides outside the gene matches: 4. Germline values: CDR1 MNHEY, CDR2 SMNVEV (reference sequence). The chain's CDR3 is CASSLTGTGVTEAFF. The CDR3 nucleotides are TGTGCCAGCAGTTTAACCGGGACAGGGGTCACTGAAGCTTTCTTT.

The rearrangement joins TRBV2 to TRBJ2-5; TRBD1 matches 7 bases. Trimming at V came to 5 bases and at J to 1 base, leaving 4 bases not matched to a gene. This CDR3 is 14 amino acids long. Germline V gene data show CDR1 as SNHLY and CDR2 as FYNNEI. CDR3 nucleotides: TGTGCCAGCAGTTCACAGGGGTCCCAAGAGACCCAGTACTTC. Translated, it gives CASSSQGSQETQYF.